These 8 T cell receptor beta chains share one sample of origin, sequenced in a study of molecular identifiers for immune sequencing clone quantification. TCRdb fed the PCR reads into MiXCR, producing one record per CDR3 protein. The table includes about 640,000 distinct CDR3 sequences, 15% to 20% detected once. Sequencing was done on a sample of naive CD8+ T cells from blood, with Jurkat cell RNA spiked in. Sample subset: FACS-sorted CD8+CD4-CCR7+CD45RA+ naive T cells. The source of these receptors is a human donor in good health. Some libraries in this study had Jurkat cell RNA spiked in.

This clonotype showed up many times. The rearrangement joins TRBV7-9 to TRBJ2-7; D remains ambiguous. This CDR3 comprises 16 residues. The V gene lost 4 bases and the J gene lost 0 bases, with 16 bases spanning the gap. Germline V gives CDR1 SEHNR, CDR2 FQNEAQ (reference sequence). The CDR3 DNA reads TGTGCCAGCAGCTCAAATAAGGTACAGAGCTCCTACGAGCAGTACTTC. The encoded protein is CASSSNKVQSSYEQYF.

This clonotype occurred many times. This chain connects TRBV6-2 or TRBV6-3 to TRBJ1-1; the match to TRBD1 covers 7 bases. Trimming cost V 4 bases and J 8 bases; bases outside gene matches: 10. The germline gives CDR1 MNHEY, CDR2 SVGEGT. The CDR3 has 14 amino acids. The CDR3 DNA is TGTGCCAGCAGTTCGAAAGACAGGGTTTCCGAAGCTTTCTTT. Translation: CASSSKDRVSEAFF.

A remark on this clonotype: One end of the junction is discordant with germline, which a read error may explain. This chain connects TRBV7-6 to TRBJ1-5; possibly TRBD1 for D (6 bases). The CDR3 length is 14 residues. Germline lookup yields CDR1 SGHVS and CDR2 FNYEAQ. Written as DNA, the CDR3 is TGTGCCAGCAGCTTAGACAGGGTCGGGCAGCCCCAGCGTTTT. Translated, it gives CASSLDRVGQPQRF.

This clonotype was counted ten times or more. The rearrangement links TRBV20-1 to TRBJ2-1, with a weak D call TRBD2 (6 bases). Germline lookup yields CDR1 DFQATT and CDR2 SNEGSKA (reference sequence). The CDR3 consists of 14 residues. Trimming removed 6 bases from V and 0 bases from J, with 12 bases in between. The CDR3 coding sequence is TGCAGTGCGGCGGGACTTGACTCCTACAATGAGCAGTTCTTC. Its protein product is CSAAGLDSYNEQFF.

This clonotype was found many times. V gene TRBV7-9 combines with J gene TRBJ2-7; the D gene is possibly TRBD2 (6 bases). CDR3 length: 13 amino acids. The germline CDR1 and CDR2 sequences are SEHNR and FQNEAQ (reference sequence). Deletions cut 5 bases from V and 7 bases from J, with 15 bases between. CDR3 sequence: CASSPPAAGEQYF. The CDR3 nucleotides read TGTGCCAGCAGCCCGCCAGCGGCGGGGGAGCAGTACTTC.

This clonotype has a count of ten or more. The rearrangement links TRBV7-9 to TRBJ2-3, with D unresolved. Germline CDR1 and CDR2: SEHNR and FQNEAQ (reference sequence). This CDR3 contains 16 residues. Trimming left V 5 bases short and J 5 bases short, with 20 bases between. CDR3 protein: CASSPTGASMVDTQYF. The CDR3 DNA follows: TGTGCCAGCAGCCCAACCGGCGCGTCTATGGTAGATACGCAGTATTTT.

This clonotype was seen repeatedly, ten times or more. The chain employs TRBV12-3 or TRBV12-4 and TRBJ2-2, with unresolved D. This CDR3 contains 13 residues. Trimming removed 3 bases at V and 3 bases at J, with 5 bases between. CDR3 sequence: CASSFVDTGELFF. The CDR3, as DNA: TGTGCCAGCAGTTTTGTAGACACCGGGGAGCTGTTTTTT.

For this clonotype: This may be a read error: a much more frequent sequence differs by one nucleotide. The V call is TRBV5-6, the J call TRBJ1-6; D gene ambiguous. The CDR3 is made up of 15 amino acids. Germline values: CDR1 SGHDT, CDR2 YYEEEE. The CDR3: CAGSLASSYNSPLHF. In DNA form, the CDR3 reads TGTGCCGGCAGCTTGGCGAGCTCCTATAATTCACCCCTCCACTTT.